The rows below give T cell receptor beta chains drawn from one sample of a study of CD8 T cells in Susac syndrome. TCRdb recomputed calls from the immunoSEQ multiplex PCR reads with MiXCR, one row per CDR3 protein. The sample holds fewer than 90,000 distinct CDR3 sequences, approximately 95% seen once. The specimen sequenced was CD8+ T cells from PBMCs. The receptors here all came from a human donor with Susac syndrome. Each CDR3 is given with its conserved first and last residue. D genes are given only for firm matches.

NA,TRBV4-3,TRBJ1-4,TGCGCCAGCAGCTGGGGACAAACTAATGAAAAACTGTTTTTT,CASSWGQTNEKLFF
NA,TRBV18,TRBJ1-2,TGTGCCAGCTCACCACCTGCCTGGAGCGATGGCTACACCTTC,CASSPPAWSDGYTF
NA,TRBV6-5,TRBJ1-1,TGTGCCAGCAGCCCCAGGGGATACACTGAAGCTTTCTTT,CASSPRGYTEAFF
NA,TRBV5-6,TRBJ1-5,TGTGCCAGCAGCTATGGGGGGGTTTACAATCAGCCCCAGCATTTT,CASSYGGVYNQPQHF
NA,TRBV30,TRBJ1-6,TGTGCCTGGAGTCGGGGACGGAGCTCCTATAATTCACCCCTCCACTTT,CAWSRGRSSYNSPLHF
NA,TRBV10-3,TRBJ2-2,TGTGCCATCCTACCCAGCGGGCCCAACCGAACCGGGGAGCTGTTTTTT,CAILPSGPNRTGELFF
TRBD1,TRBV9,TRBJ1-1,TGTGCCAGCAGCGCGTACAGGGGGTCGGACACTGAAGCTTTCTTT,CASSAYRGSDTEAFF
NA,TRBV27,TRBJ2-7,TGTGCCAGCAGTGGGGGGATGGAGCAGTACTTC,CASSGGMEQYF
NA,TRBV11-2,TRBJ2-7,TGTGCCAGCAGCTTAGACGCCTTATACGAGCAGTACTTC,CASSLDALYEQYF
NA,TRBV20-1,TRBJ1-5,TGCAGTGCTAGGATGGGGGGAGGCCGCAATCAGCCCCAGCATTTT,CSARMGGGRNQPQHF
TRBD1,TRBV7-9,TRBJ2-5,TGTGCCAGCAGCCGCACCACAGGGGTGGAGGAGACCCAGTACTTC,CASSRTTGVEETQYF
TRBD2,TRBV4-3,TRBJ2-1,TGCGCCAGCAGCCAGGGAGCTAGCGGCCAATACAATGAGCAGTTCTTC,CASSQGASGQYNEQFF
NA,TRBV6-2/TRBV6-3,TRBJ2-7,TGTGCCAGCAGTTACTCTGGTGGCCGGATTTCCTACGAGCAGTACTTC,CASSYSGGRISYEQYF
NA,TRBV12-3/TRBV12-4,TRBJ2-7,TGTGCCAGCAGTCTTGGTAGGGCAGAGCAGTACTTC,CASSLGRAEQYF
TRBD2,TRBV9,TRBJ2-1,TGTGCCAGCAGCCCCCGACTAGCGGAGGAGCAGTTCTTC,CASSPRLAEEQFF
NA,TRBV9,TRBJ2-2,TGTGCCAGCAGCGTAGCGGGGGACGGGAACACCGGGGAGCTGTTTTTT,CASSVAGDGNTGELFF
NA,TRBV6-2/TRBV6-3,TRBJ2-1,TGTGCCAGCAGTCCCGGCCTCTTGGATGAGCAGTTCTTC,CASSPGLLDEQFF
NA,TRBV4-1,TRBJ2-3,TGCGCCAGCAGCCAAGGTCCTAGGCAAGCAGATACGCAGTATTTT,CASSQGPRQADTQYF
TRBD1,TRBV5-8,TRBJ2-5,TGTGCCAGCAGCTCACCGGGACAGGGGTATGGAGAGACCCAGTACTTC,CASSSPGQGYGETQYF
TRBD1,TRBV7-8,TRBJ1-1,TGTGCCAGCAGCTTATTCAAGGGGGCATCGGCTTTCTTT,CASSLFKGASAFF
NA,TRBV6-2/TRBV6-3,TRBJ2-7,TGTGCCAGCAGTCTGACAGAGTCCTACGAGCAGTACTTC,CASSLTESYEQYF
NA,TRBV20-1,TRBJ1-5,TGCAGTGCTAGTGACGGGAATCAGCCCCAGCATTTT,CSASDGNQPQHF
NA,TRBV5-1,TRBJ1-1,TGCGCCAGCAGCGCTACAGGTGGAGTATCTGAAGCTTTCTTT,CASSATGGVSEAFF
NA,TRBV11-2,TRBJ1-1,TGTGCCAGCAGCGTCAACGGGAACACTGAAGCTTTCTTT,CASSVNGNTEAFF
NA,TRBV12-3/TRBV12-4,TRBJ2-3,TGTGCCAGCAGTTTCTCCGTGACGGCGACGATGGATACGCAGTATTTT,CASSFSVTATMDTQYF
TRBD2,TRBV20-1,TRBJ2-3,TGCAGTGCTAGAGGGGCGGGGGGGCCGAAAGATACGCAGTATTTT,CSARGAGGPKDTQYF
NA,TRBV25-1,TRBJ2-1,TGTGCCAGTGAGGTTGGGGACGGTAACAATGAGCAGTTCTTC,CASEVGDGNNEQFF
NA,TRBV20-1,TRBJ2-5,TGCAGTGCCGAGGTGGGAAGCGGCTATCCTAATGAGACCCAGTACTTC,CSAEVGSGYPNETQYF
TRBD1,TRBV28,TRBJ2-2,TGTGCCAGCAGTTTGGACAGGGTCACCGGGGAGCTGTTTTTT,CASSLDRVTGELFF
NA,TRBV12-3/TRBV12-4,TRBJ2-1,TGTGCCAGCAGTCCCAGGTTCCTCTACAATGAGCAGTTCTTC,CASSPRFLYNEQFF